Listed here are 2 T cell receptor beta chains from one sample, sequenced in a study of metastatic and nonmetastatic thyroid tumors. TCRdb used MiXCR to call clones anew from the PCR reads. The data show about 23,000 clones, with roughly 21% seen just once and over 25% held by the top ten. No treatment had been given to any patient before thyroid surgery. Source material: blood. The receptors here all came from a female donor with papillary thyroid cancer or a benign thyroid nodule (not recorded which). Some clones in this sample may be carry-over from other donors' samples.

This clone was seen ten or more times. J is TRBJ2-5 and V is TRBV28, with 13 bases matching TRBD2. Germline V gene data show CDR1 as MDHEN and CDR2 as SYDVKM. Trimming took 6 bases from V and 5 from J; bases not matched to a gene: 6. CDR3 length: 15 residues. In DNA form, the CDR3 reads TGTGCCAGCAGCCTAGGACTAGCGGGAGTTGAGACCCAGTACTTC. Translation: CASSLGLAGVETQYF.

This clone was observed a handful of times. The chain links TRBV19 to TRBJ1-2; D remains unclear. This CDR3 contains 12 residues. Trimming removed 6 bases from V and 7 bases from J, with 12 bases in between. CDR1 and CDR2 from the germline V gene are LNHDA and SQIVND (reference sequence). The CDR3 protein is CASRTSEGGYTF. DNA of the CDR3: TGTGCCAGTAGAACATCTGAGGGTGGCTACACCTTC.